The 3 T cell receptor beta chains below were found in one sample sequenced in a study of shared clonotypes between healthy human individuals. Only in-frame clones appear in the TCRdb table, and some are missing; sequencing was by immunoSEQ multiplex PCR. The repertoire holds hundreds of thousands of clones, with approximately 96% as singletons. CD8 cells classed as naive were CD45RO-negative and positively selected for CCR7, excluding terminally differentiated effector memory CD45RA+ cells. Specimen: naive CD8+ T cells sorted from blood. These receptors were collected from a woman in her 30s in good health.

J is TRBJ2-1 and V is TRBV29-1, with 8 bases aligning to TRBD2. The CDR3 contains 14 residues. Germline-derived CDR1 and CDR2 are SQVTM and ANQGSEA. J was trimmed by 6 bases and V by 5 bases; bases with no gene match: 9. CDR3 loop: CSVSFLREGNEQFF. DNA for the CDR3: TGCAGCGTTTCCTTCCTCCGGGAGGGCAATGAGCAGTTCTTC.

The chain is built from TRBV7-3 and TRBJ2-1; 7 nucleotides line up with TRBD2. The length of the CDR3 is 13 residues. CDR1 is SGHTA and CDR2 is FQGTGA in the germline V gene. CDR3 sequence reads: CASGRDSYNEQFF. For the CDR3, the DNA is TGTGCTTCGGGGAGGGACTCCTACAATGAGCAGTTCTTC. The entire variable domain, with the rest obtained from reference TRBV7-3 and TRBJ2-1, is as follows: GAGVSQTPSNKVTEKGKYVELRCDPISGHTALYWYRQSLGQGPEFLIYFQGTGAADDSGLPNDRFFAVRPEGSVSTLKIQRTERGDSAVYLCASGRDSYNEQFFGPGTRLTVL.

This clone was detected only once. The genes are TRBV27 and TRBJ2-7; TRBD2 aligns across 11 bases. CDR1 is MNHEY, CDR2 SMNVEV, per germline (reference sequence). The CDR3 covers 15 residues. V shed 4 bases, J shed 3 bases, and the junction held 5 bases outside the gene matches. The CDR3 protein is CASSSGTSGVYEQYF. CDR3 sequence (DNA): TGTGCCAGCAGTTCCGGGACTAGCGGAGTCTACGAGCAGTACTTC.